These 22 T cell receptor beta chains came from one sample sequenced in a study of shared clonotypes between healthy human individuals. Sequencing used immunoSEQ multiplex PCR; TCRdb keeps in-frame clones, though not all of them. This sample yields around 350,000 clones, of which roughly 80% are seen a single time; roughly 10% belongs to the top ten. Sequenced: memory CD4+ T cells sorted from blood. Described subset: CD45RA-negative fraction. All receptors come from a man aged 25-40 years in good health.

The rearrangement joins TRBV25-1 to TRBJ1-4, with unresolved D. This CDR3 is 15 amino acids long. In germline, CDR1 is MGHDK, CDR2 SYGVNS. V was trimmed by 3 bases and J by 7 bases, leaving 15 bases between them. CDR3 DNA: TGTGCCAGCAGTGATGAGAGGCCGCGGGGTGAAAAACTGTTTTTT. Encoded protein: CASSDERPRGEKLFF.

This clone came up a few times. This specimen includes other DNA sequences encoding the same CDR3. The chain is built from TRBV29-1 and TRBJ1-1; TRBD1 agrees at 8 bases. The CDR3 is made up of 13 amino acids. V lost 5 bases and J lost 2; bases outside the gene matches: 4. Germline CDR1 is SQVTM and CDR2 is ANQGSEA. The chain's CDR3 is CSVKDRVNTEAFF. The CDR3 DNA sequence: TGCAGCGTTAAGGACAGGGTAAACACTGAAGCTTTCTTT.

This chain links TRBV28 with TRBJ2-3; D is uncertain. This CDR3 contains 12 residues. The germline V and J ends were trimmed by 5 bases and 5 bases, with 8 bases remaining between them. Per germline, CDR1 MDHEN and CDR2 SYDVKM. The CDR3, as DNA: TGTGCCAGCAGTGCCCGAGGAGATACGCAGTATTTT. This codes for CASSARGDTQYF.

V and J are TRBV6-1 and TRBJ1-5; D is uncertain. The CDR3 is 13 amino acids. Germline CDR1 MNHNS, CDR2 SASEGT. With 4 bases removed from V and 4 bases from J, the gap between germline ends came to 8 bases. CDR3 in amino acids: CASSGTGNQPQHF. CDR3 DNA sequence: TGTGCCAGCAGTGGGACGGGGAATCAGCCCCAGCATTTT.

The V call is TRBV7-6, the J call TRBJ2-3, with 13 bases that match TRBD2. Germline CDR1 reads SGHVS; CDR2 reads FNYEAQ. The CDR3 sequence is 16 residues long. V was pared by 5 bases and J by 2 bases, with 4 bases of the junction left unmatched. In nucleotides, the CDR3 is TGTGCCAGCAGCGCACTAGCGGGAGGGAACACAGATACGCAGTATTTT. Its translation: CASSALAGGNTDTQYF.

This clone was found once. The genes are TRBV5-1 and TRBJ2-1, with 9 bases matching TRBD1. The trim removed 5 bases at V and 4 bases at J, leaving 4 bases unmatched. The germline V gene has CDR1 SGHRS and CDR2 YFSETQ. The CDR3 sequence is 14 residues long. The CDR3 nucleotides read TGCGCCAGCAGACGGACAGGGGATTACAATGAGCAGTTCTTC. It codes for CASRRTGDYNEQFF.

The rearrangement uses TRBV13 and TRBJ2-7; D perhaps matches TRBD1 (6 bases). Trimming took 5 bases from V and 3 from J, leaving 17 bases between them. CDR3 length: 15 amino acids. The germline CDR1 and CDR2 sequences are PRHDT and FYEKMQ (reference sequence). For the CDR3, the DNA is TGTGCCAGCAGCCCCACCCCTGGGGGCGACTACGAGCAGTACTTC. Amino acids: CASSPTPGGDYEQYF.

On this clone: One end of the junction fails to match germline, which may point to a read error. This chain joins TRBV4-3 and TRBJ2-3, with 8 positions matching TRBD2. The germline V gene encodes CDR1 LGHNA and CDR2 YSLEER. CDR3 length: 14 residues. This chain's CDR3 is CANSHSGNADTQYF. CDR3 bases: TGCGCCAACAGCCATAGCGGGAATGCAGATACGCAGTATTTT.

The chain is built from TRBV5-4 and TRBJ2-5; 8 nucleotides agree with TRBD2. The CDR3 covers 17 residues. V shed 0 bases and J 2 bases; nucleotides not matched to a gene: 9. Germline V gene lookup returns CDR1 SGHNT and CDR2 YYREEE (reference sequence). The CDR3 DNA is TGTGCCAGCAGCTTGGGCGGGGGGTTTTTCTCACAAGAGACCCAGTACTTC. Amino acids: CASSLGGGFFSQETQYF.

This clone came up once. In the same sample, other DNA sequences code for this CDR3. This sequence joins TRBV11-2 and TRBJ2-1; 13 nucleotides agree with TRBD2. The CDR3 is 15 amino acids. The germline V gene has CDR1 SGHAT and CDR2 FQNNGV. J gave up 4 bases and V 4 bases, and 1 base lay outside the gene matches. CDR3 sequence reads: CASSSGLAGYNEQFF. DNA for the CDR3: TGTGCCAGCAGCTCGGGACTAGCGGGATACAATGAGCAGTTCTTC.

V gene TRBV5-1 combines with J gene TRBJ2-5, with TRBD2 matching over 7 bases. Germline V lookup: CDR1 SGHRS, CDR2 YFSETQ. The trim removed 7 bases at V and 2 bases at J, leaving 14 bases unmatched. The CDR3 runs 16 residues. The CDR3 spells CASYRTAGLSQETQYF. As DNA, the CDR3 is TGCGCCAGCTACCGAACAGCGGGGTTATCACAAGAGACCCAGTACTTC.

V gene TRBV7-6 combines with J gene TRBJ2-1; TRBD2 matches 12 bases. The germline CDR1 and CDR2 sequences are SGHVS and FNYEAQ. Trimming at V came to 5 bases and at J to 7 bases, leaving 9 bases not matched to a gene. This CDR3 has 16 amino acids. The CDR3 region is CASSNRLAGVGNEQFF. DNA of the CDR3: TGTGCCAGCAGCAACCGACTAGCGGGAGTAGGGAATGAGCAGTTCTTC. Combining the CDR3 with reference TRBV7-6 and TRBJ2-1 gives the whole variable domain GAGVSQSPRYKVTKRGQDVALRCDPISGHVSLYWYRQALGQGPEFLTYFNYEAQQDKSGLPNDRFSAERPEGSISTLTIQRTEQRDSAMYRCASSNRLAGVGNEQFFGPGTRLTVL.

The V gene is TRBV6-1, the J gene TRBJ2-3, with 7 bases lining up with TRBD2. The germline V gene encodes CDR1 MNHNS and CDR2 SASEGT. V trimming: 7 bases; J trimming: 3 bases; junction bases outside the gene matches: 10. This CDR3 is built from 15 residues. CDR3 protein: CASKRGREGTDTQYF. The DNA of the CDR3 is TGTGCCAGCAAGAGGGGCAGGGAGGGTACAGATACGCAGTATTTT.

The chain links TRBV4-2 to TRBJ2-4, with TRBD2 matching over 7 bases. This CDR3 spans 18 amino acids. V was clipped by 5 bases and J by 7 bases; unmatched bases: 20. CDR1 is LGHNA and CDR2 is YNFKEQ in the germline V gene. CDR3 bases: TGTGCCAGCAGCAATCAACCCGACCGATCCGGGACTATCAACATTCAGTACTTC. Amino acid sequence: CASSNQPDRSGTINIQYF.

This chain links TRBV5-1 with TRBJ2-1; 8 nucleotides match TRBD1. The germline CDR1 and CDR2 sequences are SGHRS and YFSETQ. The CDR3 covers 15 residues. V lost 4 bases and J lost 2; bases outside the gene matches: 5. This CDR3 is CASSNMDRAYNEQFF. DNA for the CDR3: TGCGCCAGCAGCAATATGGACAGGGCCTACAATGAGCAGTTCTTC. The full variable domain, its missing parts supplied by reference TRBV5-1 and TRBJ2-1, is KAGVTQTPRYLIKTRGQQVTLSCSPISGHRSVSWYQQTPGQGLQFLFEYFSETQRNKGNFPGRFSGRQFSNSRSEMNVSTLELGDSALYLCASSNMDRAYNEQFFGPGTRLTVL.

The chain carries TRBV5-5 and TRBJ2-3; D is undetermined. CDR3 size: 15 residues. The V and J ends lost 5 bases and 7 bases respectively, with 20 bases between them. Germline CDR1 SGHKS, CDR2 YYEKEE (reference sequence). The CDR3 spells CASSPLQESRYTQYF. The CDR3 DNA follows: TGTGCCAGCAGTCCCCTTCAGGAAAGCCGGTATACGCAGTATTTT. The full variable domain, in which reference TRBV5-5 and TRBJ2-3 provide the parts outside the CDR3, is DAGVTQSPTHLIKTRGQQVTLRCSPISGHKSVSWYQQVLGQGPQFIFQYYEKEERGRGNFPDRFSARQFPNYSSELNVNALLLGDSALYLCASSPLQESRYTQYFGPGTRLTVL.

This chain links TRBV27 with TRBJ2-2, with D possibly being TRBD1 (6 bases). This CDR3 has 14 residues. Trimming took 6 bases from V and 3 from J, leaving 11 bases between them. CDR1 is MNHEY and CDR2 is SMNVEV in the germline V gene (reference sequence). CDR3 region: CASRYGQYTGELFF. The DNA of the CDR3 is TGTGCCAGCAGATACGGACAGTACACCGGGGAGCTGTTTTTT.

The chain combines TRBV18 with TRBJ2-7; the D gene is possibly TRBD1 (5 bases). Germline CDR1 KGHSH, CDR2 LQKENI. CDR3 size: 14 residues. V shed 2 bases and J shed 0 bases, with 8 bases lying between them. The CDR3 DNA reads as TGTGCCAGCTCACCAGGACAACGCTCCTACGAGCAGTACTTC. Its translation is CASSPGQRSYEQYF.

This chain joins TRBV6-1 and TRBJ2-7; D unresolved. Germline V gene sequence: CDR1 MNHNS, CDR2 SASEGT. The ends were cut back, 6 bases at V and 8 bases at J, with 11 bases in the middle. The CDR3 is made up of 11 amino acids. CDR3 in amino acids: CASSLSSKQYF. CDR3 sequence (DNA): TGTGCCAGCAGCCTTTCTAGTAAGCAGTACTTC.

CDR3 loop: CASGMFNEAFF. The CDR3 DNA follows: TGTGCCAGCGGGATGTTTAATGAAGCTTTCTTT. The chain joins TRBV7-9 to TRBJ1-1; D not certain. V was shortened by 8 bases and J by 7 bases, with 11 bases between the two germline ends. CDR3 size: 11 residues. Germline loops: CDR1 SEHNR, CDR2 FQNEAQ (reference sequence). Full variable domain (rest looked up from reference TRBV7-9 and TRBJ1-1): DTGVSQNPRHKITKRGQNVTFRCDPISEHNRLYWYRQTLGQGPEFLTYFQNEAQLEKSRLLSDRFSAERPKGSFSTLEIQRTEQGDSAMYLCASGMFNEAFFGQGTRLTVV.

There are a few counts of this clone. V gene TRBV7-8 combines with J gene TRBJ2-7; 12 positions agree with TRBD2. Germline V gene lookup returns CDR1 SGHVS and CDR2 FQNEAQ. The ends lost 4 bases at V and 3 bases at J; junction bases unmatched: 10. The CDR3 has 17 residues. CDR3 region: CASSSSTSGSSFYEQYF. DNA for the CDR3: TGTGCCAGCAGCTCATCGACTAGCGGGAGTTCCTTCTACGAGCAGTACTTC. The full variable domain, its missing parts supplied by reference TRBV7-8 and TRBJ2-7, is GAGVSQSPRYKVAKRGQDVALRCDPISGHVSLFWYQQALGQGPEFLTYFQNEAQLDKSGLPSDRFFAERPEGSVSTLKIQRTQQEDSAVYLCASSSSTSGSSFYEQYFGPGTRLTVT.

J is TRBJ2-7 and V is TRBV5-1; 11 positions match TRBD1. After removal of 4 bases from V and 5 bases from J, the junction contained 8 bases not matched to a gene. The germline V gene encodes CDR1 SGHRS and CDR2 YFSETQ. CDR3 size: 15 residues. The CDR3 loop reads CASSEGGTGGHEQYF. The CDR3 region has the DNA TGCGCCAGCAGCGAGGGCGGGACAGGGGGTCACGAGCAGTACTTC.